The 26 T cell receptor beta chains below all came from one sample that was sequenced in a study of blood T cell repertoires in COVID-19. Data came from immunoSEQ multiplex PCR; TCRdb stores just in-frame clones and leaves some out. The table shows about 160,000 clones, with over 70% occurring only once. Sample: PBMCs or T cells enriched from blood (not recorded which). The receptors were sampled from a woman aged 40 to 50 with acute COVID-19.

A few counts support this clone. The rearrangement uses TRBV9 and TRBJ1-1, with D perhaps matching TRBD1 (6 bases). Trimming took 0 bases from V and 5 from J, leaving 17 bases between them. This CDR3 contains 16 residues. Germline CDR1 SGDLS, CDR2 YYNGEE. The CDR3 DNA is TGTGCCAGCAGCGTAGTTGGGGGGGCCCAGGAGACTGAAGCTTTCTTT. Translation gives CASSVVGGAQETEAFF.

In this sample, this clone turned up once. The chain uses TRBV15 and TRBJ1-1, with a weak D call TRBD1 (6 bases). Germline CDR1 LNHNV, CDR2 YYDKDF (reference sequence). CDR3 size: 15 residues. V was cut by 0 bases and J by 5 bases, with 13 bases left in between. The CDR3 loop reads CATSREVRGSTEAFF. The CDR3, as DNA: TGTGCCACCAGCAGAGAAGTCAGGGGATCTACTGAAGCTTTCTTT. Combining the CDR3 with reference TRBV15 and TRBJ1-1 gives the whole variable domain DAMVIQNPRYQVTQFGKPVTLSCSQTLNHNVMYWYQQKSSQAPKLLFHYYDKDFNNEADTPDNFQSRRPNTSFCFLDIRSPGLGDTAMYLCATSREVRGSTEAFFGQGTRLTVV.

The chain links TRBV18 to TRBJ2-1; possibly TRBD2 for D (5 bases). Trimming cost V 6 bases and J 6 bases, with 18 bases left between them. Per germline, CDR1 KGHSH and CDR2 LQKENI. The CDR3 runs to 15 residues. CDR3 sequence (DNA): TGTGCCAGCTCGTCAGATACTAGGGCCCCCAATGAGCAGTTCTTC. Its translation: CASSSDTRAPNEQFF.

The chain employs TRBV7-2 and TRBJ1-2; D unclear. This CDR3 has 13 residues. CDR1 is SGHTA and CDR2 is FQGNSA in the germline V gene. V gave up 1 base and J gave up 8 bases, with 11 bases separating them. CDR3 protein: CASSLDLVVGYTF. The CDR3 coding sequence is TGTGCCAGCAGCTTAGATCTGGTAGTGGGCTACACCTTC.

This clone was observed a few times. V is TRBV12-3 or TRBV12-4 and J is TRBJ1-1; D is perhaps TRBD1 (6 bases). Trimming cost V 3 bases and J 11 bases, with 13 bases left between them. The CDR3 totals 12 residues. This CDR3 reads CASSFGDIDAFF. The DNA for the CDR3 is TGTGCCAGCAGTTTCGGGGACATAGACGCTTTCTTT.

The chain joins TRBV5-4 to TRBJ2-7, with TRBD2 identical over 10 bases. Losses at the gene ends were 5 bases for V and 0 bases for J; bases not matched to a gene: 5. The length of the CDR3 is 15 residues. Germline CDR1 and CDR2: SGHNT and YYREEE (reference sequence). Here the CDR3 reads CASSSRTSGSYEQYF. Here the CDR3 DNA reads TGTGCCAGCAGTTCAAGGACTAGCGGCTCCTACGAGCAGTACTTC.

This clone showed up just a few times. This chain connects TRBV7-9 to TRBJ2-1, with D unclear. In germline, CDR1 is SEHNR, CDR2 FQNEAQ (reference sequence). The CDR3 totals 14 residues. V lost 0 bases and J lost 9, with 12 bases in between. CDR3 sequence (DNA): TGTGCCAGCAGCTTAGCGATCGAGGTATCTGAGCAGTTCTTC. Protein: CASSLAIEVSEQFF. The full variable domain, in which reference TRBV7-9 and TRBJ2-1 provide the parts outside the CDR3, is DTGVSQNPRHKITKRGQNVTFRCDPISEHNRLYWYRQTLGQGPEFLTYFQNEAQLEKSRLLSDRFSAERPKGSFSTLEIQRTEQGDSAMYLCASSLAIEVSEQFFGPGTRLTVL.

V usage is TRBV27 and J usage is TRBJ2-1, with D tentatively TRBD1 (5 bases). The V end was cut by 2 bases, the J end by 0 bases, with 11 bases between. The CDR3 is made up of 16 amino acids. Germline V lookup: CDR1 MNHEY, CDR2 SMNVEV (reference sequence). The CDR3 sequence: CASSLKGQSSYNEQFF. The DNA of the CDR3 is TGTGCCAGCAGTTTAAAGGGGCAGAGCTCCTACAATGAGCAGTTCTTC.

This CDR3 is CSVGAVTYNEQFF. The CDR3 DNA reads TGCAGCGTTGGGGCAGTTACCTACAATGAGCAGTTCTTC. This sequence joins TRBV29-1 and TRBJ2-1; no definite D call. The CDR3 is made up of 13 amino acids. The V end lost 4 bases, the J end lost 2 bases, and 9 bases lay between the germline ends. Looked up from germline, CDR1 is SQVTM and CDR2 is ANQGSEA.

V usage is TRBV19 and J usage is TRBJ1-2, with D maybe TRBD1 (5 bases). The V gene lost 7 bases and the J gene lost 3 bases, with 18 bases spanning the gap. This CDR3 has 15 amino acids. Looked up from germline, CDR1 is LNHDA and CDR2 is SQIVND (reference sequence). The chain's CDR3 is CASTPGSGRDYGYTF. The CDR3 DNA is TGTGCCAGTACCCCGGGTTCAGGGCGCGACTATGGCTACACCTTC.

This chain joins TRBV10-3 and TRBJ2-1; 12 nucleotides align to TRBD2. Germline lookup yields CDR1 ENHRY and CDR2 SYGVKD. With 10 bases clipped from V and 0 bases from J, the junction kept 4 bases outside the gene matches. The CDR3 loop spans 15 amino acids. The CDR3 coding sequence is TGTGCCACTGGACTAGCGGGGAGCTCCTACAATGAGCAGTTCTTC. It specifies CATGLAGSSYNEQFF.

The chain employs TRBV12-3 or TRBV12-4 and TRBJ1-2; D gene unclear. This CDR3 has 12 residues. Trimming shortened V by 8 bases and J by 0 bases, and 7 bases separated the two germline ends. CDR3 nucleotide sequence: TGTGCCAGCTTTACAGCTAACTATGGCTACACCTTC. Protein: CASFTANYGYTF.

The rearrangement links TRBV19 to TRBJ2-1, with 10 bases lining up with TRBD2. The V and J ends lost 4 bases and 6 bases, in that order; junction bases with no gene match: 9. The CDR3 contains 16 residues. Germline assignment: CDR1 LNHDA and CDR2 SQIVND (reference sequence). The CDR3 loop is CASSTPASGRINEQFF. Written as DNA, the CDR3 is TGTGCCAGTAGTACCCCCGCTAGCGGGAGAATCAATGAGCAGTTCTTC.

A single count supports this clone. The V gene is TRBV19, the J gene TRBJ2-1, with 15 bases lining up with TRBD2. V dropped 4 bases and J dropped 7; count of bases not matched to a gene: 11. Per germline, CDR1 LNHDA and CDR2 SQIVND (reference sequence). CDR3 size: 18 residues. DNA for the CDR3: TGTGCCAGTAGTAACCCACCGGGACTAGCGGGAGGTTGGAATGAGCAGTTCTTC. Its translation is CASSNPPGLAGGWNEQFF.

The V gene is TRBV18, the J gene TRBJ1-4; 11 nucleotides match TRBD1. Germline V gives CDR1 KGHSH, CDR2 LQKENI. The J segment lost 2 bases and the V segment lost 6 bases, leaving 11 bases of the junction unmatched. This CDR3 has 18 amino acids. The CDR3 nucleotides read TGTGCCAGCTCCCAGGCCAGGACAGGGGGCTTGACTAATGAAAAACTGTTTTTT. Translation: CASSQARTGGLTNEKLFF.

V and J are TRBV3-1 (or the pseudogene TRBV3-2) and TRBJ2-1; 8 nucleotides agree with TRBD2. The CDR3 extends over 14 amino acids. V lost 4 bases to trimming and J lost 3 bases; unmatched junction nucleotides: 2. CDR1 LGHDT and CDR2 YNNKEL come from the germline V gene (reference sequence). As DNA, the CDR3 is TGTGCCAGCAGCCCTCTAGCGGGCTACAATGAGCAGTTCTTC. Protein sequence: CASSPLAGYNEQFF.

V gene TRBV15 combines with J gene TRBJ1-2; D is possibly TRBD1 (5 bases). Germline V gene data show CDR1 as LNHNV and CDR2 as YYDKDF (reference sequence). The CDR3 runs 18 residues. V was pared by 1 base and J by 12 bases, with 30 bases between. This CDR3 is CATSRAPAGTADELSDTF. In DNA, the CDR3 is TGTGCCACCAGCAGAGCTCCGGCCGGGACTGCCGATGAATTAAGTGACACCTTC.

This clone appeared a single time. The rearrangement joins TRBV2 to TRBJ1-5; D is uncertain. The CDR3 runs 14 residues. V was cut by 2 bases and J by 1 base, with 6 bases left in between. Germline CDR1 SNHLY, CDR2 FYNNEI. CDR3 in DNA: TGTGCCAGCAGTGAAATCGGGAGCAATCAGCCCCAGCATTTT. It encodes CASSEIGSNQPQHF. Full variable domain (remainder filled in from reference TRBV2 and TRBJ1-5): EPEVTQTPSHQVTQMGQEVILRCVPISNHLYFYWYRQILGQKVEFLVSFYNNEISEKSEIFDDQFSVERPDGSNFTLKIRSTKLEDSAMYFCASSEIGSNQPQHFGDGTRLSIL.

This clone was counted once. The CDR3 nucleotides are TGTGCCAGCAATCCCGCGGGGGGCGCCTACACCTTC. As protein: CASNPAGGAYTF. The genes are TRBV6-5 and TRBJ1-2; maybe TRBD1 (6 bases). This CDR3 contains 12 residues. Trimming took off 7 bases at V and 10 bases at J, with 16 bases between the two ends. CDR1 and CDR2 (germline): MNHEY, SVGAGI.

The chain recombines TRBV7-2 with TRBJ2-3, with 7 bases matching TRBD2. V lost 5 bases, J lost 10 bases, and 15 bases stayed unmatched. Germline-derived CDR1 and CDR2 are SGHTA and FQGNSA. This CDR3 region has 15 residues. The CDR3 DNA follows: TGTGCCAGCAGCATACTAGCGCACACGCACGAAGCGCAGTATTTT. Translation gives CASSILAHTHEAQYF.

J is TRBJ2-7 and V is TRBV11-1; TRBD2 matches 10 bases. Germline V gene data show CDR1 as SGHAT and CDR2 as FQDESV (reference sequence). Unmatched junction bases numbered 4, after V lost 0 bases and J lost 2 bases. The CDR3 length is 16 residues. CDR3 DNA: TGTGCCAGCAGCTTAGCGCTCACTAGCGGGGCCTACGAGCAGTACTTC. As protein: CASSLALTSGAYEQYF.

The chain couples TRBV3-1 (or the pseudogene TRBV3-2) to TRBJ2-7; TRBD1 is a possible D gene (6 bases). The ends were cut back, 4 bases at V and 3 bases at J, with 19 bases in the middle. Germline V gene lookup returns CDR1 LGHDT and CDR2 YNNKEL (reference sequence). CDR3 size: 16 residues. DNA for the CDR3: TGTGCCAGCAGCCTGACGTGGGGCAGGGGTGACTACGAGCAGTACTTC. This translates into CASSLTWGRGDYEQYF.

The CDR3 here is CAISESAGNYNEQFF. CDR3 coding DNA: TGTGCCATCAGTGAGTCAGCGGGGAACTACAATGAGCAGTTCTTC. V is TRBV10-3 and J is TRBJ2-1; 7 bases match TRBD2. Germline lookup yields CDR1 ENHRY and CDR2 SYGVKD. The CDR3 runs 15 residues. Germline trimming cut 0 bases from V and 3 bases from J; bases unmatched to any gene: 2.

The J gene is TRBJ1-2, the V gene TRBV27; D perhaps matches TRBD1 (6 bases). In germline, CDR1 is MNHEY, CDR2 SMNVEV (reference sequence). The CDR3 has 13 amino acids. V gave up 8 bases and J gave up 4 bases, with 14 bases separating them. Here the CDR3 reads CASATGRGYGYTF. The CDR3 coding sequence is TGTGCCAGCGCTACAGGGAGAGGCTATGGCTACACCTTC.

This clone occurred once. The chain carries TRBV19 and TRBJ2-1; tentative D call: TRBD2 (5 bases). The germline gives CDR1 LNHDA, CDR2 SQIVND (reference sequence). Trimming pared 0 bases from V and 4 bases from J, leaving 10 bases between. The CDR3 totals 15 residues. Here the CDR3 reads CASSIEGRVYNEQFF. The CDR3 DNA is TGTGCCAGTAGTATAGAGGGGAGAGTGTACAATGAGCAGTTCTTC.

The chain has TRBV5-1 and TRBJ1-1, with D possibly being TRBD1 (5 bases). Per the germline V gene, CDR1 is SGHRS and CDR2 is YFSETQ. The CDR3 totals 15 residues. V was cut by 4 bases and J by 0 bases, with 13 bases left in between. This chain's CDR3 is CASSPDSYVNTEAFF. As DNA, the CDR3 is TGCGCCAGCAGCCCCGACAGCTACGTGAACACTGAAGCTTTCTTT. Together with reference TRBV5-1 and TRBJ1-1, the CDR3 gives the full variable domain: KAGVTQTPRYLIKTRGQQVTLSCSPISGHRSVSWYQQTPGQGLQFLFEYFSETQRNKGNFPGRFSGRQFSNSRSEMNVSTLELGDSALYLCASSPDSYVNTEAFFGQGTRLTVV.